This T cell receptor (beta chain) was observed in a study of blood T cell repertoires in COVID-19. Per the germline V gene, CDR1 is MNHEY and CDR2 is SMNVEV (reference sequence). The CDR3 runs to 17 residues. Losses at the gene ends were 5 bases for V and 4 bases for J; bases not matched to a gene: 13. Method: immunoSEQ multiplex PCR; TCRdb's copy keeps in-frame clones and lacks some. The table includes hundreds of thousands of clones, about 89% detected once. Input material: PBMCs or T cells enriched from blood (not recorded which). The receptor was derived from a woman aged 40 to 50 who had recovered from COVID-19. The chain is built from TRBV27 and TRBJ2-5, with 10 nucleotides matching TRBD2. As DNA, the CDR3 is TGTGCCAGCAGTCCTGAGCGGGGGGGCCTTTCTCGAGAGACCCAGTACTTC. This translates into CASSPERGGLSRETQYF.